This is a list of T cell receptor beta chains from one sample in a study of blood T cell repertoires in COVID-19. TCRdb's table, derived via immunoSEQ multiplex PCR, lists solely in-frame clones and lacks some. The data hold hundreds of thousands of clones, with over 70% observed a single time. Sequencing was performed on peripheral blood. These receptors all stem from a man of 80 years or more with acute or convalescent COVID-19. CDR3s include the opening cysteine and the closing phenylalanine or tryptophan. The order of the fields is D gene, J gene, V gene, clone size, CDR3 protein, CDR3 DNA. The D gene is left open where the match is weak. The size entry is marked missing in some rows and otherwise reads once, few, many or a size class.

>.|TRBJ2-1|TRBV5-4|.
CASSFDPEGSSYNEQFF
TGTGCCAGCAGCTTTGATCCGGAGGGAAGCTCCTACAATGAGCAGTTCTTC
>TRBD2|TRBJ2-7|TRBV11-2|.
CASSLSDRGDYEQYF
TGTGCCAGCAGCTTATCGGATCGGGGGGACTACGAGCAGTACTTC
>TRBD1|TRBJ2-5|TRBV7-2|.
CASSYGQARESQYF
TGTGCCAGCAGCTACGGACAGGCAAGAGAGTCCCAGTACTTC
>.|TRBJ2-5|TRBV5-1|few
CASSLGIALETQYF
TGCGCCAGCAGCTTGGGGATAGCGTTGGAGACCCAGTACTTC
>.|TRBJ2-5|TRBV7-9|.
CASSIGTTPGETQYF
TGTGCCAGCAGCATAGGGACAACACCTGGAGAGACCCAGTACTTC
>.|TRBJ2-2|TRBV30|.
CAWSPGTSYSTGELFF
TGTGCCTGGAGCCCCGGGACATCCTATTCCACCGGGGAGCTGTTTTTT
>.|TRBJ1-1|TRBV29-1|.
CSVDSGATEAFF
TGCAGCGTTGATAGCGGGGCGACTGAAGCTTTCTTT
>.|TRBJ1-6|TRBV6-4|.
CASSDLSSYNSPLHF
TGTGCCAGCAGTGACTTGAGCTCCTATAATTCACCCCTCCACTTT
>TRBD1|TRBJ1-5|TRBV19|.
CASSISQGGNQPQHF
TGTGCCAGTAGTATCAGCCAGGGGGGCAATCAGCCCCAGCATTTT
>TRBD1|TRBJ1-2|TRBV24-1|.
CATQDRNYGYTF
TGTGCCACCCAGGACAGGAACTATGGCTACACCTTC
>TRBD2|TRBJ2-1|TRBV19|.
CASSIFPQREGNEQFF
TGTGCCAGTAGTATCTTCCCACAGCGGGAGGGCAATGAGCAGTTCTTC
>.|TRBJ1-6|TRBV18|.
CASSPAGANSPLHF
TGTGCCAGCTCACCAGCAGGGGCTAATTCACCCCTCCACTTT
>TRBD1|TRBJ2-2|TRBV5-5|.
CASTRQGAGTGELFF
TGTGCCAGCACACGACAGGGGGCTGGCACCGGGGAGCTGTTTTTT
>TRBD1|TRBJ1-2|TRBV18|.
CASSRGDRGTGYTF
TGTGCCAGCTCACGAGGGGACAGGGGGACAGGCTACACCTTC
>.|TRBJ2-5|TRBV5-1|once
CASSSHSDLRETQYF
TGCGCCAGCAGCTCTCACAGTGATTTAAGGGAGACCCAGTACTTC
>TRBD2|TRBJ2-7|TRBV5-1|.
CASSTGTSGVSGHEQYF
TGCGCCAGCAGCACCGGGACTAGCGGAGTATCGGGTCACGAGCAGTACTTC
>TRBD1|TRBJ2-7|TRBV29-1|.
CSAGQGTYEQYF
TGCAGCGCGGGACAGGGTACCTACGAGCAGTACTTC
>.|TRBJ2-7|TRBV19|.
CASSIDIDYEQYF
TGTGCCAGTAGTATTGACATAGATTACGAGCAGTACTTC
>.|TRBJ2-7|TRBV24-1|once
CATSDSGGPYEQYF
TGTGCCACCAGTGATTCCGGGGGACCCTACGAGCAGTACTTC
>TRBD1|TRBJ1-1|TRBV6-5|.
CASSYDRVGATEAFF
TGTGCCAGCAGCTACGACAGGGTAGGGGCCACTGAAGCTTTCTTT
>TRBD1|TRBJ2-6|TRBV5-5|.
CASSLVTGRSGANVLTF
TGTGCCAGCAGCTTGGTGACAGGGCGCTCTGGGGCCAACGTCCTGACTTTC
>.|TRBJ1-4|TRBV28|.
CASSLDGGFNEKLFF
TGTGCCAGCAGTTTAGATGGGGGCTTTAATGAAAAACTGTTTTTT
>TRBD2|TRBJ2-2|TRBV11-2|.
CASSLVRGGTGELFF
TGTGCCAGCAGCTTAGTGCGGGGGGGCACCGGGGAGCTGTTTTTT
>.|TRBJ2-7|TRBV5-1|.
CASSADYEQYF
TGCGCCAGCAGCGCGGACTACGAGCAGTACTTC
>.|TRBJ2-1|TRBV27|.
CASSSPRTVGRGNYNEQFF
TGTGCCAGCAGTTCGCCTCGTACGGTGGGAAGGGGTAACTACAATGAGCAGTTCTTC
>TRBD2|TRBJ2-1|TRBV11-2|once
CASSLIVSGRVNEQFF
TGTGCCAGCAGCTTAATTGTAAGCGGGAGGGTAAATGAGCAGTTCTTC
>.|TRBJ1-1|TRBV18|once
CASSRGQQNEAFF
TGTGCCAGCTCACGGGGGCAACAGAATGAAGCTTTCTTT
>.|TRBJ1-2|TRBV19|.
CASTPWAGYGYTF
TGTGCCAGTACGCCCTGGGCAGGCTATGGCTACACCTTC
>TRBD1|TRBJ1-4|TRBV7-9|.
CASSFSQQGASEKLFF
TGTGCCAGCAGCTTTTCGCAACAGGGGGCCAGCGAAAAACTGTTTTTT
>.|TRBJ1-5|TRBV12-3/TRBV12-4|.
CASSTTGFQPQHF
TGTGCCAGCAGCACAACAGGTTTTCAGCCCCAGCATTTT
>.|TRBJ2-3|TRBV18|.
CASSPLYSTDTQYF
TGTGCCAGCTCACCACTCTATAGCACAGATACGCAGTATTTT
>.|TRBJ1-1|TRBV27|.
CASSWSGDAEAFF
TGTGCCAGCAGTTGGTCGGGGGATGCTGAAGCTTTCTTT
>.|TRBJ2-1|TRBV7-3|.
CASSMGQVDYNEQFF
TGTGCCAGCAGCATGGGGCAGGTAGACTACAATGAGCAGTTCTTC
>.|TRBJ2-7|TRBV7-8|.
CASSYNVGSSAHSYEQYF
TGTGCCAGCAGTTACAACGTCGGGAGCAGCGCGCACTCCTACGAGCAGTACTTC
>.|TRBJ1-1|TRBV7-2|.
CASRRGTEAFF
TGTGCCAGCAGAAGGGGGACTGAAGCTTTCTTT
>.|TRBJ2-5|TRBV19|.
CASSIAGETQYF
TGTGCCAGTAGTATAGCGGGAGAGACCCAGTACTTC
>.|TRBJ2-3|TRBV6-5|.
CAISRARTDTQYF
TGTGCCATTTCGAGGGCCCGCACAGATACGCAGTATTTT
>TRBD2|TRBJ2-5|TRBV7-2|once
CASIQGGGPLETQYF
TGTGCCAGCATTCAGGGCGGGGGGCCCCTAGAGACCCAGTACTTC